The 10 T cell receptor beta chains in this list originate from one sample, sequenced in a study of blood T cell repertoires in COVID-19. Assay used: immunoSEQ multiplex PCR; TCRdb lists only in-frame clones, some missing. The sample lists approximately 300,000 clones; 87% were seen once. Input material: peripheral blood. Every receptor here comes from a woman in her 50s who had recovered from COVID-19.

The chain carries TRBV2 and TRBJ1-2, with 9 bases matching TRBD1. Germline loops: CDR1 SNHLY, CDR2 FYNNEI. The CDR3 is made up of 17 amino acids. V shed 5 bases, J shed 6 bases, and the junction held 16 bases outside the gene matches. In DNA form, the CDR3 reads TGTGCCAGCAGTACTCCGGGACAGGGAGCGAAGTTTAATGGCTACACCTTC. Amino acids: CASSTPGQGAKFNGYTF.

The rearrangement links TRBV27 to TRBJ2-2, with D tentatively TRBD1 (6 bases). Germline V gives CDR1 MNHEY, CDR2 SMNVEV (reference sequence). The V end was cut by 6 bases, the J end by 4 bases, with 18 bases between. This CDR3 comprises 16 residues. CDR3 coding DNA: TGTGCCAGCAGCAGGGGAGTTGGGCCCGGCACCGGGGAGCTGTTTTTT. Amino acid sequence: CASSRGVGPGTGELFF.

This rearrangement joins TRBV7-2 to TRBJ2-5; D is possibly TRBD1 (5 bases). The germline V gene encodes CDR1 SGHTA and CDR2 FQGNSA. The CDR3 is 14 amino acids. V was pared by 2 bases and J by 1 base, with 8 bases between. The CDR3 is CASSLMQGQETQYF. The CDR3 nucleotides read TGTGCCAGCAGCTTAATGCAGGGCCAAGAGACCCAGTACTTC.

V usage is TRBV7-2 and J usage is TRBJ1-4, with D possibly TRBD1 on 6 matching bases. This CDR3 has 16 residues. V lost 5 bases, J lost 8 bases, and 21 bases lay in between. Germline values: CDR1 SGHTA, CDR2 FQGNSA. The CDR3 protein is CASSDSRRGAREKLFF. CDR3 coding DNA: TGTGCCAGCAGCGATTCCCGGCGGGGGGCGAGAGAAAAACTGTTTTTT. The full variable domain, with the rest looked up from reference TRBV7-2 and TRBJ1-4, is GAGVSQSPSNKVTEKGKDVELRCDPISGHTALYWYRQSLGQGLEFLIYFQGNSAPDKSGLPSDRFSAERTGGSVSTLTIQRTQQEDSAVYLCASSDSRRGAREKLFFGSGTQLSVL.

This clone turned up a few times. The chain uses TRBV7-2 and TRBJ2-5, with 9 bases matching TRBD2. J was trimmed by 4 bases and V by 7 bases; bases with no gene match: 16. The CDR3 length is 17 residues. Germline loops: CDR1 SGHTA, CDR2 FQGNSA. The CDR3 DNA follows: TGTGCCAGCACCCCTTTCCGGGTTAGCGGGGGCGGAGAGACCCAGTACTTC. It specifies CASTPFRVSGGGETQYF. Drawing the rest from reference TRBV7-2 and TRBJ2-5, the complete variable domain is GAGVSQSPSNKVTEKGKDVELRCDPISGHTALYWYRQSLGQGLEFLIYFQGNSAPDKSGLPSDRFSAERTGGSVSTLTIQRTQQEDSAVYLCASTPFRVSGGGETQYFGPGTRLLVL.

The CDR3 bases are TGTGCCTGGGTGGGAAAGGGGGCTCCGTACTCTGGAAACACCATATATTTT. Translated, it gives CAWVGKGAPYSGNTIYF. V gene TRBV30 combines with J gene TRBJ1-3, with 7 bases identical to TRBD1. Trimming took 5 bases from V and 0 from J; bases not matched to a gene: 13. Per the germline V gene, CDR1 is GTSNPN and CDR2 is SVGIG (reference sequence). This CDR3 is 17 amino acids long.

This CDR3 is CASSPQGLVHEQYF. The CDR3 nucleotides read TGTGCCAGCAGCCCTCAGGGGTTAGTCCACGAGCAGTACTTC. The V and J genes are TRBV7-2 and TRBJ2-7; D might be TRBD1 (6 bases). Germline CDR1 is SGHTA and CDR2 is FQGNSA. CDR3 length: 14 amino acids. V lost 5 bases, J lost 5 bases, and 16 bases lay in between.

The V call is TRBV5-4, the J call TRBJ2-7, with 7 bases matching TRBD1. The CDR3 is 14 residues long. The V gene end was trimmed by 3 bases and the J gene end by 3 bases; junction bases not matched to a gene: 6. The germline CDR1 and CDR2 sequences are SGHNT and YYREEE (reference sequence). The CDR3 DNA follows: TGTGCCAGCAGCTACGGGGACAGTAGCTACGAGCAGTACTTC. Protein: CASSYGDSSYEQYF.

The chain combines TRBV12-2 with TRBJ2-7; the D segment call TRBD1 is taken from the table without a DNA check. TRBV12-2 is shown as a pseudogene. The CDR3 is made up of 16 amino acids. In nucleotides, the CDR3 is TGTGCAAGTCGCTTATTGAGACACACAAAAATTTACGAGCAGTACTTC. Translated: CASRLLRHTKIYEQYF.

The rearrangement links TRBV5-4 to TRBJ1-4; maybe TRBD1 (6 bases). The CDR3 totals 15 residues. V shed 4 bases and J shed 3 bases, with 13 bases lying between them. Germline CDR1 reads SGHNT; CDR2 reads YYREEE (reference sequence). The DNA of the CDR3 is TGTGCCAGCAGCCTTAGACAGGTTTCTAATGAAAAACTGTTTTTT. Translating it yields CASSLRQVSNEKLFF.